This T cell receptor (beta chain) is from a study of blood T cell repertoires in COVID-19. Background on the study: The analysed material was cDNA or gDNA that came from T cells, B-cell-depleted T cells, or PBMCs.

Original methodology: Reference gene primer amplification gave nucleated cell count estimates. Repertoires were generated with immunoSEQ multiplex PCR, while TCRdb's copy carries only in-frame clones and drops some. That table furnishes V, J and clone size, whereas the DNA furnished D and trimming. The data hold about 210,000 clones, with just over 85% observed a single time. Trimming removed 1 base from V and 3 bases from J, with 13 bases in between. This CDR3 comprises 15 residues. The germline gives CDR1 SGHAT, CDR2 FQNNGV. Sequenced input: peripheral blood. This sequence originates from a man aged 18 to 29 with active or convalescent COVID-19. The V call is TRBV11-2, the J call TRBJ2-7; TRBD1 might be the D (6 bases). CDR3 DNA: TGTGCCAGCAGCTTAGGAGCGGACAGTGGCTACGAGCAGTACTTC. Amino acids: CASSLGADSGYEQYF. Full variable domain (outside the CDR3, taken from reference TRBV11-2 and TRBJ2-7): EAGVAQSPRYKIIEKRQSVAFWCNPISGHATLYWYQQILGQGPKLLIQFQNNGVVDDSQLPKDRFSAERLKGVDSTLKIQPAKLEDSAVYLCASSLGADSGYEQYFGPGTRLTVT.